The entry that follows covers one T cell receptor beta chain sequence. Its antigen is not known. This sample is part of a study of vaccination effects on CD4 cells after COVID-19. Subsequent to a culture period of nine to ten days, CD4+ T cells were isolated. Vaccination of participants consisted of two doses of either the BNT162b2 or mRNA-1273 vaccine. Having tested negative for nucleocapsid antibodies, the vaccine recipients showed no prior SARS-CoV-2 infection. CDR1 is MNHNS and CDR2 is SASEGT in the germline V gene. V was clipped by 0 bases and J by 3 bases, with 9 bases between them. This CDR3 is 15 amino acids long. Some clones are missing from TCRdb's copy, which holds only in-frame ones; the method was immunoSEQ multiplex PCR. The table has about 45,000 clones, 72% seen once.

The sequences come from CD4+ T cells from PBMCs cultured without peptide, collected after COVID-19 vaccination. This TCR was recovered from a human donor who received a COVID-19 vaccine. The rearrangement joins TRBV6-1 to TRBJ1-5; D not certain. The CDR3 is CASSEAYGPNQPQHF. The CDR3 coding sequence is TGTGCCAGCAGTGAAGCATATGGTCCCAATCAGCCCCAGCATTTT.